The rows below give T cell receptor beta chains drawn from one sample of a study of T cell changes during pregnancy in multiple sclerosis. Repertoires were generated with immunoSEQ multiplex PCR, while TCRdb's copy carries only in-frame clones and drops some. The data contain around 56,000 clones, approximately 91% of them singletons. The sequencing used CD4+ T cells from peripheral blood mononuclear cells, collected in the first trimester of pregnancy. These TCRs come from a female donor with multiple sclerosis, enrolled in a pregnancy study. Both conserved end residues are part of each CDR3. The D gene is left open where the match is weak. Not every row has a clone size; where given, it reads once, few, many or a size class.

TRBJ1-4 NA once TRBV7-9 TGTGCCAGCAGCTTTTCGACAGGTGAAAAACTGTTTTTT CASSFSTGEKLFF
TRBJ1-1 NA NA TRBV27 TGTGCCAGCAGTTTCCGGGGACGGGGGACTGAAGCTTTCTTT CASSFRGRGTEAFF
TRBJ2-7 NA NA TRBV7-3 TGTGCCAGCAGCTTAGGGGAGAGGTACGAGCAGTACTTC CASSLGERYEQYF
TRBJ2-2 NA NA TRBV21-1 TGTGCCAGCAGCTACCGGGACAGGGGCTGGAACACCGGGGAGCTGTTTTTT CASSYRDRGWNTGELFF
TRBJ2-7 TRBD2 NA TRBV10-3 TGTGCCATCAGTGGGTCCCCTGCGACTAGCGGGGGAGGTCCCTACGAGCAGTACTTC CAISGSPATSGGGPYEQYF
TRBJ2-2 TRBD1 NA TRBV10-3 TGTGCCATCAGGGGGGACAGTTCGAACACCGGGGAGCTGTTTTTT CAIRGDSSNTGELFF
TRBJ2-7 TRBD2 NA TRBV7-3 TGTGCCAGCACCCTGCGCGGCGGGGGGTCCTACGAGCAGTACTTC CASTLRGGGSYEQYF
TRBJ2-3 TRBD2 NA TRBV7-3 TGTGCCAGCAGCTTACGAGCGGGGGGCCCCACAGATACGCAGTATTTT CASSLRAGGPTDTQYF
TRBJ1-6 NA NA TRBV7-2 TGTGCCAGCAGCTTATTCGGGACTGGAAATTCACCCCTCCACTTT CASSLFGTGNSPLHF
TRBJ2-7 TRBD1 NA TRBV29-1 TGCAGCGTCAAAACCGGGACAGGGGTTACCTACGAGCAGTACTTC CSVKTGTGVTYEQYF
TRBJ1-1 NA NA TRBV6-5 TGTGCCAGCAGACCCCGACAAGTGAACACTGAAGCTTTCTTT CASRPRQVNTEAFF
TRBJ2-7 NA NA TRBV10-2 TGCGCCAGCAGTGAGTCGACTCCCAACCGGGAGCAGTACTTC CASSESTPNREQYF
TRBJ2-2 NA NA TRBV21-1 TGTGCCAGCAGCAAAACCCCCGGGACAGGGGACACCGGGGAGCTGTTTTTT CASSKTPGTGDTGELFF
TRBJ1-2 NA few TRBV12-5 TGTGCTAGTGGTTTGCCCCTCACCTTC CASGLPLTF
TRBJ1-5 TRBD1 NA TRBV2 TGTGCCAGCAGTGGACAGGGGGCAGGACAGCCCCAGCATTTT CASSGQGAGQPQHF
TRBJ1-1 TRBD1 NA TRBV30 TGTGCCTGGAGTGGACAGGGAGTTTTTGGAGACACTGAAGCTTTCTTT CAWSGQGVFGDTEAFF
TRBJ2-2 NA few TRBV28 TGTGCCAGCATCCAGGGGCGCACCGGGGAGCTGTTTTTT CASIQGRTGELFF
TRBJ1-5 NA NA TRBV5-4 TGTGCCAGCAGCTACCAGGGAGGTAGCAATCAGCCCCAGCATTTT CASSYQGGSNQPQHF
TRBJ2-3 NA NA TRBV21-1 TGTGCCAGCAGCAAGGCCCCCAGGGGCTCCACAGATACGCAGTATTTT CASSKAPRGSTDTQYF
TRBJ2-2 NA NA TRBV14 TGTGCCAGCAGCCAAGTAGTTGTCCCCGGGGAGCTGTTTTTT CASSQVVVPGELFF
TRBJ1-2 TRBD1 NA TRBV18 TGTGCCAGCTCCCTGGGACAGCCTCTCTATGGCTACACCTTC CASSLGQPLYGYTF
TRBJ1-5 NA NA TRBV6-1 TGTGCCAGCAGTGAAGCGCGGGGCGCCGGAGGGTATCAGCCCCAGCATTTT CASSEARGAGGYQPQHF
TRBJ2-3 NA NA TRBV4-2 TGTGCCAGCAGCTCCAGGCAGGGACTCACCCGGCAGACAGATACGCAGTATTTT CASSSRQGLTRQTDTQYF
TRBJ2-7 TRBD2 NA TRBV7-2 TGTGCCAGCAGCTTCGGGGGGGGCTCCTACGAGCAGTACTTC CASSFGGGSYEQYF
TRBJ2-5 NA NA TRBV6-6 TGTGCCAGCAGTTATCCCGGGGGAGCGGAGACCCAGTACTTC CASSYPGGAETQYF
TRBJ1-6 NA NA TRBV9 TGTGCCAGCAGCGTGTTGTCCGACACCTCACCCCTCCACTTT CASSVLSDTSPLHF
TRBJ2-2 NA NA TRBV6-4 TGTGCCAGCAGTCGAGGGCAGAACACCGGGGAGCTGTTTTTT CASSRGQNTGELFF
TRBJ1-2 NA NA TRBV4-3 TGCGCCAGCAGCCAAGAGACCAGCGGGAGGCCTGTCTATGGCTACACCTTC CASSQETSGRPVYGYTF
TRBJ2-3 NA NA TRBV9 TGTGCCAGCAGCGCGGGGACTTCGGGTACGCAGTATTTT CASSAGTSGTQYF
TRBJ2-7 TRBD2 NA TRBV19 TGTGCCAGTCGGGTTTCTAGCGGGACATACGAGCAGTACTTC CASRVSSGTYEQYF
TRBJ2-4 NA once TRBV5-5 TGTGCCAGCAGCTCTACGACAGGCATTCCCTATGGGACCAAAAACATTCAGTACTTC CASSSTTGIPYGTKNIQYF
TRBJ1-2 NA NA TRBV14 TGTGCCAGCAGCCGGACTGCGAACTATGGCTACACCTTC CASSRTANYGYTF
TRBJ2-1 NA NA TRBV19 TGTGCCACCCAGGGCGTTTCGGACTCCTACAATGAGCAGTTCTTC CATQGVSDSYNEQFF
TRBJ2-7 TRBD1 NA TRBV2 TGTGCCAGCAGTGAAGGTCCCGGGACAGACTACGAGCAGTACTTC CASSEGPGTDYEQYF
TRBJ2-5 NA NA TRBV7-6 TGTGCCAGCAGCTTAGGTGGGCTTACTCAAGAGACCCAGTACTTC CASSLGGLTQETQYF
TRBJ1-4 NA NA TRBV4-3 TGCGCCAGCAGCCAGCTGGGGGGGCTGGGTGAAAAACTGTTTTTT CASSQLGGLGEKLFF
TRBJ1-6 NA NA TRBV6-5 TGTGCCAGCAGTTATGAACAGGGTTCTAATTCACCCCTCCACTTT CASSYEQGSNSPLHF
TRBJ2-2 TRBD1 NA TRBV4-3 TGCGCCAGCAGCCAGGAGACAGGGGTGAGAAGCGGGGAGCTGTTTTTT CASSQETGVRSGELFF
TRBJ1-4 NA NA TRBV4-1 TGCGCCAGCAGCCAAGATTGGTCAGGCTCGAACCTACTGTTTTTT CASSQDWSGSNLLFF
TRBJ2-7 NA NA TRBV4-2 TGTGCCAGCAGCCAAGATGGAGGGGTTGGGTACGAGCAGTACTTC CASSQDGGVGYEQYF
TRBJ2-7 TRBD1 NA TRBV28 TGTGCCAGCAGTACCTTGACAGGGAACTACGAGCAGTACTTC CASSTLTGNYEQYF
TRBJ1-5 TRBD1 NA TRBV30 TGTGCCTGTAGGGGGCCCGGTCAGCCCCAGCATTTT CACRGPGQPQHF
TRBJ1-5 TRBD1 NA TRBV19 TGTGCCAGTAGGCGACAGCAGGGGGCGGTCACTCAGCCCCAGCATTTT CASRRQQGAVTQPQHF
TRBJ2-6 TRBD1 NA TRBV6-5 TGTGCCACTACAGGGGTCACCTCTGGGGCCAACGTCCTGACTTTC CATTGVTSGANVLTF
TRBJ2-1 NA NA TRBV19 TGTGCCAGTAGTATAGGCGGGGCCCGGGCAGGGAACAATGAGCAGTTCTTC CASSIGGARAGNNEQFF
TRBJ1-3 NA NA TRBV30 TGTGCCTGTCAGACAGGCAGCTCTGGAAACACCATATATTTT CACQTGSSGNTIYF
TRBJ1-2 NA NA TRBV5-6 TGTGCCAGCAGACAGGGTGGCGGCTACACCTTC CASRQGGGYTF
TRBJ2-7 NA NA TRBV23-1 TGCGCCAGCAGCTCCCCCACAGGGAGCTCCTACGAGCAGTACTTC CASSSPTGSSYEQYF
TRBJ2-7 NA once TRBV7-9 TGTGCCAGCAGTACCCTCGAGGGGAGGCCCCAGGGCTACGAGCAGTACTTC CASSTLEGRPQGYEQYF
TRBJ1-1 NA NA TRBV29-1 TGCAGCGTTTCACAGGTGGCCGGCGAAGCTTTCTTT CSVSQVAGEAFF
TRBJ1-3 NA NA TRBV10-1 TGCGCCAGCAGTGTTGTTTGCAGGCCAGACTACTCTGGAAACACCATATATTTT CASSVVCRPDYSGNTIYF
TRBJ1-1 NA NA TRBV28 TGTGCCAGCAGAGGGGGGGGCCGTTGGGACACTGAAGCTTTCTTT CASRGGGRWDTEAFF
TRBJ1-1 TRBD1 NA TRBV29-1 TGCAGCGTTTTTGGGACAGGGGAAGTAGTCACTGAAGCTTTCTTT CSVFGTGEVVTEAFF
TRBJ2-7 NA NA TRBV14 TGTGCCAGCAGCTTCCGGACAGTTTCCTACGAGCAGTACTTC CASSFRTVSYEQYF
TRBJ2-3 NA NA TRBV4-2 TGTGCCAGCAGCCCTGGGCGGGGTTTCACAGATACGCAGTATTTT CASSPGRGFTDTQYF
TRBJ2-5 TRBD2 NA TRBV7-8 TGTGCCAGCAGCTCGACCCTCCTAGCGGGGGGGCTCGAGACCCAGTACTTC CASSSTLLAGGLETQYF
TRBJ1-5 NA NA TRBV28 TGTGCCAGCAGCGAGTCCTTCTATCAGCCCCAGCATTTT CASSESFYQPQHF
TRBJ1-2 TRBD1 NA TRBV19 TGTGCCAGTAGTATAAGGGACAGATCCTATGGCTACACCTTC CASSIRDRSYGYTF
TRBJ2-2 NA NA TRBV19 TGTGCCAGTAGTCCACAGGTGAACACCGGGGAGCTGTTTTTT CASSPQVNTGELFF
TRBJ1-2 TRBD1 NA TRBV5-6 TGTGCCAGCAGCTTGGTGGGGACAGGGAGGGACTATGGCTACACCTTC CASSLVGTGRDYGYTF